Listed below are T cell receptor beta chains from one sample, sequenced in a study of blood T cell repertoires in COVID-19. The protocol was immunoSEQ multiplex PCR, while the TCRdb copy is restricted to in-frame clones and leaves out a portion. The sample holds 210,000 or so clones, roughly 80% seen once. The sequencing sample was made of peripheral blood. These receptors came from a human donor in a cohort sampled during active COVID-19. Both conserved end residues are part of each CDR3. Expanded clones are given a class, and other clones once, few, many or no size at all.

V	size	J	CDR3
TRBV7-2	-	TRBJ2-7	CASSSGTGAYEQYF
TRBV28	-	TRBJ1-4	CASHSGTGVEKLFF
TRBV7-9	-	TRBJ1-4	CASSRPRGTTNEKLFF
TRBV7-9	-	TRBJ2-1	CASSTGTGAYNEQFF
TRBV28	-	TRBJ2-7	CASRTGAAYEQYF
TRBV29-1	once	TRBJ2-1	CSAAGREQFF
TRBV4-2	-	TRBJ2-1	CASSQGGLAGNYNEQFF
TRBV7-6	once	TRBJ2-7	CASSLGGQGAPYEQYF
TRBV28	many	TRBJ1-1	CASSDREAFF
TRBV2	-	TRBJ2-7	CASMMIRGTGYEQYF
TRBV19	few	TRBJ1-4	CASSMGQNNEKLFF
TRBV13	-	TRBJ2-1	CASSLRVAEFNEQFF
TRBV28	-	TRBJ1-2	CASRLTGGGYTF
TRBV21-1	-	TRBJ2-1	CASILTGSYNEQFF
TRBV7-9	-	TRBJ2-7	CASSLWDRPSYEQYF
TRBV5-6	-	TRBJ1-5	CASSLGGGSQPQHF
TRBV7-3	-	TRBJ2-6	CASSSTGLGGANVLTF
TRBV5-4	-	TRBJ2-1	CASSLAYFGSSYNEQFF
TRBV5-6	-	TRBJ1-1	CASSLSGSGVNTEAFF
TRBV2	-	TRBJ2-5	CARGREETQYF
TRBV11-2	-	TRBJ2-2	CASSLAGRRTGELFF
TRBV28	-	TRBJ1-5	CASTLGTGRANQPQHF
TRBV28	-	TRBJ2-7	CASSPGSSYEQYF
TRBV29-1	-	TRBJ1-2	CSVEDRTAIYGYTF
TRBV2	-	TRBJ2-2	CASSDSEFGELFF
TRBV9	-	TRBJ2-7	CASSPDWGLAAYEQYF
TRBV30	-	TRBJ1-1	CAWRRRGQMNTEAFF
TRBV7-9	-	TRBJ1-4	CASSLGQGPNEKLFF
TRBV9	-	TRBJ2-6	CASSVAGGQYSGANVLTF
TRBV3-1/TRBV3-2	-	TRBJ1-6	CASRPRGPLGNSPLHF
TRBV29-1	-	TRBJ2-7	CSVVESSYEQYF
TRBV7-2	-	TRBJ1-1	CASSRGQGARGTEAFF
TRBV5-1	-	TRBJ2-7	CASSSTGGYEQYF
TRBV19	-	TRBJ1-2	CASSMIAPSHGYTF
TRBV9	-	TRBJ2-2	CASSAHLAGGGNTGELFF
TRBV7-9	-	TRBJ2-3	CASSLGQGTDTQYF
TRBV15	-	TRBJ2-5	CATSRDRTSGSGETQYF
TRBV19	-	TRBJ2-3	CASSSYSLAGGLADTQYF
TRBV12-5	once	TRBJ1-1	CASASRWDRPFF
TRBV7-8	-	TRBJ1-4	CASSSAGGASNEKLFF
TRBV4-1	-	TRBJ1-4	CASSGQGNEKLFF
TRBV7-9	-	TRBJ2-7	CASSPGQLSYEQYF
TRBV9	-	TRBJ2-5	CASSVGWEGRRETQYF
TRBV7-2	few	TRBJ2-7	CASSLGLAGAVGYEQYF
TRBV19	-	TRBJ2-7	CASNPTGGHEQYF